This is a list of T cell receptor beta chains from one sample in a study of cytomegalovirus exposure and HLA in healthy donors. Produced via immunoSEQ multiplex PCR; TCRdb's table is partial and in-frame only. The sample contains roughly 150,000 clones, 60% to 80% of which appear only once. Sequences were obtained from PBMCs. These TCRs come from a man aged 25-45 years in good health and CMV-seronegative. The CDR3 runs from the conserved cysteine through the conserved F or W. A D gene is named only where the DNA matches it firmly. Size tells how often a clone was seen (once, few, many) or the class of an expanded clone, and some rows leave it out.

clone_size	d_call	j_call	v_call	cdr3_aa	cdr3_nt
few	TRBD1	TRBJ1-4	TRBV6-1	CASSEQNRGLREKLFF	TGTGCCAGCAGTGAACAAAACAGGGGATTGAGGGAAAAACTGTTTTTT
-	-	TRBJ1-2	TRBV29-1	CSVEDQVRPGGYTF	TGCAGCGTTGAAGATCAGGTTCGACCCGGTGGCTACACCTTC
once	-	TRBJ2-7	TRBV19	CASSILGANYEQYF	TGTGCCAGTAGTATTTTGGGGGCGAACTACGAGCAGTACTTC
-	-	TRBJ1-5	TRBV2	CAGGADNQPQHF	TGTGCCGGAGGGGCCGACAATCAGCCCCAGCATTTT
-	-	TRBJ2-5	TRBV6-5	CATYRSVTSETQYF	TGTGCCACCTATAGGTCCGTGACAAGTGAGACCCAGTACTTC
-	TRBD1	TRBJ2-1	TRBV28	CASSSGQVDNEQFF	TGTGCCAGCAGTTCGGGACAGGTAGACAATGAGCAGTTCTTC
-	-	TRBJ2-7	TRBV4-1	CASSQGQAWEQYF	TGCGCCAGCAGCCAAGGACAGGCCTGGGAGCAGTACTTC
-	TRBD2	TRBJ2-1	TRBV9	CASSSSGVWNEQFF	TGTGCCAGCAGCTCAAGCGGGGTGTGGAATGAGCAGTTCTTC
-	TRBD1	TRBJ2-7	TRBV10-3	CAISEAGLSGQGAGEQYF	TGTGCCATCAGTGAGGCGGGTTTGTCGGGACAGGGGGCGGGTGAGCAGTACTTC
once	-	TRBJ1-1	TRBV5-1	CASSLGGESTEAFF	TGCGCCAGCAGCTTGGGGGGGGAGAGCACTGAAGCTTTCTTT
once	-	TRBJ2-1	TRBV27	CASSRLAVANEQFF	TGTGCCAGCAGCCGTTTAGCAGTAGCAAATGAGCAGTTCTTC
-	TRBD2	TRBJ2-3	TRBV27	CASSPIWTSGRTLNLTDTQYF	TGTGCCAGCAGTCCCATCTGGACTAGCGGAAGGACCCTAAACCTCACAGATACGCAGTATTTT
-	TRBD2	TRBJ2-3	TRBV11-3	CASSLGTSGDTQYF	TGTGCCAGCAGCTTAGGGACTAGCGGTGATACGCAGTATTTT
-	TRBD2	TRBJ2-3	TRBV27	CASSLEAGALDTQYF	TGTGCCAGCAGTTTGGAGGCGGGAGCATTAGATACGCAGTATTTT
-	TRBD1	TRBJ2-2	TRBV6-4	CASSSGQGAGELFF	TGTGCCAGCAGTTCGGGACAGGGGGCCGGGGAGCTGTTTTTT
few	TRBD1	TRBJ1-1	TRBV9	CASSPGQGNTEAFF	TGTGCCAGCAGCCCCGGACAGGGGAACACTGAAGCTTTCTTT
-	TRBD1	TRBJ2-1	TRBV5-1	CASSSDRSTYNEQFF	TGCGCCAGCAGCTCGGACAGGTCCACCTACAATGAGCAGTTCTTC
-	-	TRBJ2-7	TRBV10-3	CAISESRQGGEQYF	TGTGCCATCAGTGAGTCGAGACAGGGAGGCGAGCAGTACTTC
-	TRBD2	TRBJ2-3	TRBV5-1	CASSFQLLAGEDTQYF	TGCGCCAGCAGCTTTCAGCTACTAGCGGGAGAAGATACGCAGTATTTT
-	TRBD2	TRBJ2-7	TRBV7-7	CASSYLAGYEQYF	TGTGCTAGCAGCTACCTAGCGGGGTACGAGCAGTACTTC
-	TRBD2	TRBJ2-3	TRBV6-5	CASSYSSSGNTDTQYF	TGTGCCAGCAGTTACTCTTCTAGCGGAAACACAGATACGCAGTATTTT
-	TRBD1	TRBJ1-2	TRBV13	CASSLPGTGWLGYTF	TGTGCCAGCAGCTTACCTGGGACAGGGTGGCTTGGCTACACCTTC
-	-	TRBJ1-4	TRBV5-1	CASRLGVYSEKLFF	TGCGCCAGCAGGCTAGGTGTTTATAGTGAAAAACTGTTTTTT
-	TRBD1	TRBJ1-1	TRBV7-9	CASSEGTGMNTEAFF	TGTGCCAGCAGTGAGGGGACAGGGATGAACACTGAAGCTTTCTTT
-	TRBD1	TRBJ2-3	TRBV6-5	CASSYGTGASTDTQYF	TGTGCCAGCAGTTACGGGACAGGGGCAAGCACAGATACGCAGTATTTT
-	TRBD1	TRBJ2-7	TRBV5-4	CASSPGTGTYEQYF	TGTGCCAGCAGCCCTGGGACAGGGACCTACGAGCAGTACTTC
-	TRBD2	TRBJ2-7	TRBV27	CASSFFGGGSSYEQYF	TGTGCCAGCAGTTTCTTCGGGGGAGGGTCCTCCTACGAGCAGTACTTC
-	-	TRBJ1-5	TRBV7-2	CASSLDWQPGQPQHF	TGTGCCAGCAGCTTAGATTGGCAGCCAGGCCAGCCCCAGCATTTT
-	-	TRBJ1-1	TRBV5-1	CASSLDDYTTGSGAFF	TGCGCCAGCAGCTTGGATGATTATACAACAGGGTCGGGAGCTTTCTTT
once	-	TRBJ1-1	TRBV9	CASSVGGAGANTEAFF	TGTGCCAGCAGCGTAGGCGGAGCGGGGGCGAACACTGAAGCTTTCTTT
-	TRBD1	TRBJ1-4	TRBV7-9	CASSLGTANEKLFF	TGTGCCAGCAGCTTGGGGACAGCTAATGAAAAACTGTTTTTT
-	TRBD1	TRBJ1-4	TRBV4-1	CASGQGYGQGTNEKLFF	TGCGCCAGCGGCCAAGGTTATGGACAGGGGACTAATGAAAAACTGTTTTTT
-	-	TRBJ1-2	TRBV14	CASSQNSHYGYTF	TGTGCCAGCAGCCAAAACAGCCACTATGGCTACACCTTC
few	TRBD2	TRBJ2-7	TRBV19	CASSIPGVAGAAEQYF	TGTGCCAGTAGTATTCCGGGGGTAGCGGGGGCCGCGGAGCAGTACTTC
-	TRBD2	TRBJ2-3	TRBV9	CASSVGGRGIDTQYF	TGTGCCAGCAGCGTAGGTGGGAGGGGTATAGATACGCAGTATTTT
few	-	TRBJ2-2	TRBV7-3	CASSPLVPGELFF	TGTGCCAGCAGCCCACTAGTTCCCGGGGAGCTGTTTTTT
-	TRBD2	TRBJ2-2	TRBV7-3	CASSLSGDAGELFF	TGTGCCAGCAGTTTGAGCGGGGACGCCGGGGAGCTGTTTTTT